A selection of T cell receptor beta chains follows, all from one sample in a study of T cell responses to AZD1222 COVID-19 vaccine. Here immunoSEQ multiplex PCR was the method, and the copy in TCRdb shows in-frame clones only, minus some. The repertoire holds approximately 190,000 clones, with roughly 91% as singletons. Sequenced material: peripheral blood, taken on day 0 of AZD1222 vaccination. Receptors were obtained from an adult in good health. Both conserved end residues are part of each CDR3. D genes are given only for firm matches. Not every row has a clone size; where given, it reads once, few, many or a size class.

v_call	j_call	d_call	clone_size	cdr3_nt	cdr3_aa
TRBV29-1	TRBJ2-7	-	-	TGCAGCGTTGCCGCCAGGGACGAGCAGTACTTC	CSVAARDEQYF
TRBV19	TRBJ2-2	-	-	TGTGCCAGTAGTATTTCGGGAGCGGGCACCGGGGAGCTGTTTTTT	CASSISGAGTGELFF
TRBV4-2	TRBJ1-1	-	-	TGTGCCAGCAGCCAATCGACCCACACTGAAGCTTTCTTT	CASSQSTHTEAFF
TRBV7-9	TRBJ2-6	-	-	TGTGCCAGCAGCTTAATACCGGGGCCTGCCTCTGGGGCCAACGTCCTGACTTTC	CASSLIPGPASGANVLTF
TRBV28	TRBJ1-5	-	-	TGTGCCGGCACCATAAAACCTATCGATCCCCAGCATTTT	CAGTIKPIDPQHF
TRBV28	TRBJ2-7	TRBD2	-	TGTGCCAGCAGACTTACCGGGACTAGCGGTTCCTACGAGCAGTACTTC	CASRLTGTSGSYEQYF
TRBV3-1/TRBV3-2	TRBJ2-1	-	-	TGTGCCAGCAGCCAAGATCAGGGGACCTACAATGAGCAGTTCTTC	CASSQDQGTYNEQFF
TRBV6-5	TRBJ2-1	TRBD1	once	TGTGCCAGCAGGGCGGGACAGGGATGGGTTGAGCAGTTCTTC	CASRAGQGWVEQFF
TRBV11-2	TRBJ1-5	-	once	TGTGCCAGCAGCTTAGGGTACAATCAGCCCCAGCATTTT	CASSLGYNQPQHF
TRBV19	TRBJ2-7	-	-	TGTGCCAGTAGCCTCAACGGACTTACCTCCTACGAGCAGTACTTC	CASSLNGLTSYEQYF
TRBV28	TRBJ2-1	TRBD1	-	TGTGCCAGCAGCTCCGGGACAGGGTACAATGAGCAGTTCTTC	CASSSGTGYNEQFF
TRBV5-1	TRBJ2-7	-	-	TGCGCCAGCAGCTTGCTGGGAGTCAAAGGCGAGCAGTACTTC	CASSLLGVKGEQYF
TRBV5-1	TRBJ1-6	-	-	TGCGCCAGCAGCTTACAGGGTGATTTGGATTCACCCCTCCACTTT	CASSLQGDLDSPLHF
TRBV6-4	TRBJ1-6	TRBD1	-	TGTGCCAGCAGCGAAACAGGGGCCGATTCACCCCTCCACTTT	CASSETGADSPLHF
TRBV27	TRBJ1-2	-	-	TGTGCCAGCAGTTACCGCGGGGAGGGAAACTATGGCTACACCTTC	CASSYRGEGNYGYTF
TRBV5-6	TRBJ1-2	TRBD1	-	TGTGCCAGCAGCGACTTCCTCCTCCGGGACAGCTCCTATGGCTACACCTTC	CASSDFLLRDSSYGYTF
TRBV19	TRBJ2-1	TRBD2	-	TGTGCCAGTAGTATGAGACTAGCGGGAGGCCTCTACAATGAGCAGTTCTTC	CASSMRLAGGLYNEQFF
TRBV3-1/TRBV3-2	TRBJ2-3	-	-	TGTGCCAGCAGCCCGACGCCCGGGAGAGGGGACACAGATACGCAGTATTTT	CASSPTPGRGDTDTQYF
TRBV6-1	TRBJ2-5	TRBD2	-	TGTGCCAGCAGTGAACTAGCGGGGGGACAAGAGACCCAGTACTTC	CASSELAGGQETQYF
TRBV19	TRBJ2-2	-	-	TGTGCCAGTTGTGGGCCCGGGGAGCTGTTTTTT	CASCGPGELFF
TRBV6-2/TRBV6-3	TRBJ2-7	-	-	TGTGCCAGCAGTTACGGGTTTATCACCTACGAGCAGTACTTC	CASSYGFITYEQYF
TRBV6-5	TRBJ1-6	-	-	TGTGCCAGCAGTCCCGGACGGGGCGATAATTCACCCCTCCACTTT	CASSPGRGDNSPLHF
TRBV24-1	TRBJ1-5	-	-	TGTGCCACCAGTGATTCCGGGTTTTCGCACAATCAGCCCCAGCATTTT	CATSDSGFSHNQPQHF
TRBV11-2	TRBJ2-2	-	-	TGTGCCAGCAGCCCAATATGGGACAAATCCCCCACCGGGGAGCTGTTTTTT	CASSPIWDKSPTGELFF
TRBV9	TRBJ2-5	TRBD1	-	TGTGCCAGCAGCGTAGAGGGGACAGGTCTTTTGGAGACCCAGTACTTC	CASSVEGTGLLETQYF
TRBV9	TRBJ1-2	-	-	TGTGCCAGCAGCGTAGCGGCAGACGATGGCTACACCTTC	CASSVAADDGYTF
TRBV27	TRBJ2-6	-	-	TGTGCCAGCAGTTTATCATCCCCCCTGACAAAGTACTCTGGGGCCAACGTCCTGACTTTC	CASSLSSPLTKYSGANVLTF
TRBV4-3	TRBJ1-2	-	few	TGCGCCAGCAGCCAAGATCTTTGGGTTCCCTATGGCTACACCTTC	CASSQDLWVPYGYTF
TRBV4-1	TRBJ2-2	-	-	TGCGCCAGCAGCCTCCGCCAGACCACCGGGGAGCTGTTTTTT	CASSLRQTTGELFF
TRBV7-8	TRBJ2-3	-	-	TGTGCCAGCAGCTTAGCGGGCGGCACAGATACGCAGTATTTT	CASSLAGGTDTQYF
TRBV9	TRBJ2-4	-	-	TGTGCCAGCAGCGACGGGGTAGCCAAAAACATTCAGTACTTC	CASSDGVAKNIQYF
TRBV6-2/TRBV6-3	TRBJ1-5	-	-	TGTGCCAGCAGTTATTCTGGGAGCCCGAGCAATCAGCCCCAGCATTTT	CASSYSGSPSNQPQHF
TRBV27	TRBJ2-1	-	-	TGTGCCAGCAGTTTAACCGTTCCGTGGGGGACCTACAATGAGCAGTTCTTC	CASSLTVPWGTYNEQFF
TRBV28	TRBJ2-1	TRBD2	once	TGTGCCAGCAGTACCCCGGGACTAGTCAATGAGCAGTTCTTC	CASSTPGLVNEQFF
TRBV29-1	TRBJ1-2	-	-	TGCAGCGCCCAGCTTGTGTCGAGAAGCTACACCTTC	CSAQLVSRSYTF
TRBV27	TRBJ1-2	-	-	TGTGCCAGCAGTTTAAAGGGGTTCGGCTACACCTTC	CASSLKGFGYTF
TRBV7-8	TRBJ2-3	-	-	TGTGCCAGCAGTTCTACATCAGGCCGCCCACACACAGATACGCAGTATTTT	CASSSTSGRPHTDTQYF
TRBV5-5	TRBJ1-2	TRBD1	-	TGTGCCAGCAGCTTGGACAGGGGTTTCTATGGCTACACCTTC	CASSLDRGFYGYTF
TRBV9	TRBJ2-3	TRBD2	once	TGTGCCAGCAGCGCCTTGGCAGGACTAGCGGGGGGCCGGGGCACAGATACGCAGTATTTT	CASSALAGLAGGRGTDTQYF
TRBV5-1	TRBJ2-5	TRBD1	-	TGCGCCAGCAGCTTGGGGGACAGGGGAGGCCAAGAGACCCAGTACTTC	CASSLGDRGGQETQYF
TRBV5-4	TRBJ2-7	-	-	TGTGCCAGCAGCTTGGACCCTGGGGACACCTACGAGCAGTACTTC	CASSLDPGDTYEQYF
TRBV6-6	TRBJ2-7	TRBD2	-	TGTGCCAGCAGCCAGGTGCGGGAGGGCCCTGGCGAGCAGTACTTC	CASSQVREGPGEQYF
TRBV28	TRBJ1-2	-	-	TGTGCCAGCAGTTTATGGTCCGGGGAGGGTGGCTACACCTTC	CASSLWSGEGGYTF
TRBV3-1/TRBV3-2	TRBJ2-3	TRBD2	-	TGTGCCAGCAGCCCAGGACTAGCGGGAGTAGTTAGGACAGATACGCAGTATTTT	CASSPGLAGVVRTDTQYF
TRBV3-1/TRBV3-2	TRBJ2-7	-	-	TGTGCCAGCAGTCAATGGGGGGCCATCTGGCCGGGGGAGCAGTACTTC	CASSQWGAIWPGEQYF
TRBV5-5	TRBJ1-5	-	few	TGTGCCAGCAGCTCGGGCCCCAGCAATCAGCCCCAGCATTTT	CASSSGPSNQPQHF
TRBV29-1	TRBJ2-7	-	-	TGCAGCGTTGGGTTGCCTACCTACGAGCAGTACTTC	CSVGLPTYEQYF
TRBV7-9	TRBJ2-2	-	-	TGTGCCAGCAGTTCGTTCGGGGAGACCGGGGAGCTGTTTTTT	CASSSFGETGELFF
TRBV5-1	TRBJ2-3	-	-	TGCGCCAGCAGCTTGGGGGTGGGGACAGATACGCAGTATTTT	CASSLGVGTDTQYF
TRBV7-6	TRBJ2-2	TRBD2	-	TGTGCCAGCAGCGACCGACTAGCGGGGGGGACCGGGGAGCTGTTTTTT	CASSDRLAGGTGELFF
TRBV5-1	TRBJ1-1	TRBD1	-	TGCGCCAGCAGATATGGACAGGGTGGCACTGAAGCTTTCTTT	CASRYGQGGTEAFF